The T cell receptor (beta chain) described here comes from a study of CXCR3-negative and CXCR3-positive naive CD8 T cells. This CDR3 is 13 amino acids long. In preparing the TRB cDNA libraries, 5' RACE with UMI labels was used. TCRdb re-called the 5' RACE reads and shows each CDR3 protein once, DNA omitted. The sample includes some 130,000 distinct CDR3 sequences. Broader study findings: With surface CD5 comparable between naive subsets, TCR strength was estimated using properties derived from the TRB CDR3.

With regard to this clonotype: Its antigen is currently unknown.

The source material was naive CXCR3- CD8+ T cells from blood. The sample's subset: CD45RO-CCR7+CD27+CD95- naive CD8+ T cells lacking CXCR3 (TNR3-). This clonotype was sampled from a human donor in good health. Some clones in this sample may be carry-over from other donors' samples. The chain recombines TRBV21-1 with TRBJ2-7; the TCRdb call, TRBD1, lacks DNA for checking. TRBV21-1 is shown as a pseudogene. CDR3 sequence: CASSKSETVWVYF.